Presented here are 20 T cell receptor beta chains from one specimen sequenced in a study of graft-versus-host responses after intestinal transplantation. The antigens for these receptors are not known. Libraries were prepared by immunoSEQ multiplex PCR; TCRdb keeps only in-frame clonotypes and omits some of them. The repertoire has tens of thousands of clones, around 89% of them found once; the top ten carry around 2.6%. Sequenced here: unstimulated CD8+ T cells sorted from spleen or lymph node cells, sampled before intestinal transplant. Receptor source: a human donor who received an intestinal transplant.

The rearrangement uses TRBV4-1 and TRBJ1-5; 7 bases line up with TRBD1. Germline values: CDR1 MGHRA, CDR2 YSYEKL. V lost 2 bases, J lost 4 bases, and 11 bases stayed unmatched. The CDR3 contains 17 residues. Here the CDR3 reads CASSQPETGIRNQPQHF. DNA of the CDR3: TGCGCCAGCAGCCAACCCGAGACAGGGATTAGGAATCAGCCCCAGCATTTT.

This chain joins TRBV5-4 and TRBJ2-6; 14 bases fit TRBD2. V trimming: 3 bases; J trimming: 3 bases; junction bases outside the gene matches: 5. The germline CDR1 and CDR2 sequences are SGHNT and YYREEE (reference sequence). This CDR3 is built from 18 residues. In DNA, the CDR3 is TGTGCCAGCAGCTGGGGACTAGCGGGAGATTATGGGGCCAACGTCCTGACTTTC. Translation gives CASSWGLAGDYGANVLTF.

V and J are TRBV14 and TRBJ2-3; D not resolved. CDR3 length equals 14 residues. V shed 3 bases and J shed 0 bases, with 7 bases lying between them. The germline V gene encodes CDR1 SGHDN and CDR2 FVKESK. The CDR3 loop reads CASSQTGSTDTQYF. For the CDR3, the DNA is TGTGCCAGCAGCCAGACTGGGAGCACAGATACGCAGTATTTT.

This chain links TRBV19 with TRBJ1-2; perhaps TRBD1 as D (5 bases). Per the germline V gene, CDR1 is LNHDA and CDR2 is SQIVND (reference sequence). V was cut by 6 bases and J by 3 bases, with 11 bases left in between. CDR3 length: 13 amino acids. The CDR3 bases are TGTGCCAGTAGCGCGGGGGGGGACTATGGCTACACCTTC. Its translation is CASSAGGDYGYTF.

The rearrangement links TRBV27 to TRBJ2-7, with a possible D match to TRBD1 (5 bases). The V end was cut by 5 bases, the J end by 3 bases, with 11 bases between. Germline V gene data show CDR1 as MNHEY and CDR2 as SMNVEV (reference sequence). The CDR3 is 13 amino acids. The CDR3 sequence: CASSDGHLYEQYF. The DNA for the CDR3 is TGTGCCAGCAGTGATGGACACCTCTACGAGCAGTACTTC.

V usage is TRBV11-2 and J usage is TRBJ2-7, with TRBD1 matching over 7 bases. The junction had 5 bases not matched to a gene; V was cut back by 3 bases and J by 0 bases. The CDR3 is 15 residues long. Germline CDR1 is SGHAT and CDR2 is FQNNGV. The chain's CDR3 is CASSFYRGSSYEQYF. The CDR3 DNA reads as TGTGCCAGCAGCTTTTACAGGGGTAGCTCCTACGAGCAGTACTTC. Together with reference TRBV11-2 and TRBJ2-7, the CDR3 gives the full variable domain: EAGVAQSPRYKIIEKRQSVAFWCNPISGHATLYWYQQILGQGPKLLIQFQNNGVVDDSQLPKDRFSAERLKGVDSTLKIQPAKLEDSAVYLCASSFYRGSSYEQYFGPGTRLTVT.

This chain uses TRBV27 with TRBJ2-1; D is perhaps TRBD1 (7 bases). The germline V gene encodes CDR1 MNHEY and CDR2 SMNVEV (reference sequence). The CDR3 extends over 12 amino acids. The germline V and J ends were trimmed by 3 bases and 10 bases, with 10 bases remaining between them. CDR3 in DNA: TGTGCCAGCAGTTTTGGAGGGGGCGAGCAGTTCTTC. Translated: CASSFGGGEQFF.

This chain joins TRBV4-1 and TRBJ2-3; D ambiguous. Trimming shortened V by 1 base and J by 4 bases, and 6 bases separated the two germline ends. Germline CDR1 reads MGHRA; CDR2 reads YSYEKL. The CDR3 is made up of 13 amino acids. This CDR3 reads CASSQVGPDTQYF. The CDR3 coding sequence is TGCGCCAGCAGCCAAGTTGGGCCAGATACGCAGTATTTT.

This chain uses TRBV28 with TRBJ1-2; TRBD1 matches 8 bases. The CDR3 sequence is 14 residues long. Trimming cost V 3 bases and J 2 bases; bases outside gene matches: 2. Germline CDR1 reads MDHEN; CDR2 reads SYDVKM. CDR3 sequence reads: CASSFGQGNYGYTF. CDR3 DNA sequence: TGTGCCAGCAGTTTCGGACAGGGAAACTATGGCTACACCTTC.

This rearrangement joins TRBV4-1 to TRBJ2-7; a weak D match, TRBD2 (6 bases). CDR3 length: 19 residues. The germline CDR1 and CDR2 sequences are MGHRA and YSYEKL. V was pared by 0 bases and J by 3 bases, with 24 bases between. The CDR3 spells CASSQDPGDGVRNVYEQYF. Here the CDR3 DNA reads TGCGCCAGCAGCCAAGATCCGGGAGACGGCGTCCGCAACGTCTACGAGCAGTACTTC.

The rearrangement uses TRBV5-1 and TRBJ2-3; D gene uncertain. Between the trimmed V and J ends, which lost 3 bases and 0 bases, there was a span of 5 bases. The CDR3 extends over 13 amino acids. Germline CDR1 SGHRS, CDR2 YFSETQ. The CDR3 DNA follows: TGCGCCAGCAGCTCGTCTAGCACAGATACGCAGTATTTT. This sequence encodes CASSSSSTDTQYF.

The chain recombines TRBV2 with TRBJ2-3; 15 bases are shared with TRBD2. J gave up 6 bases and V 6 bases, and 13 bases lay outside the gene matches. Looked up from germline, CDR1 is SNHLY and CDR2 is FYNNEI. This CDR3 is built from 18 residues. In DNA form, the CDR3 reads TGTGCCAGCAGCCACCGCCCTGGACTAGCGGGGGGGGGTGATACGCAGTATTTT. Translation gives CASSHRPGLAGGGDTQYF.

This sequence joins TRBV9 and TRBJ2-2; tentative D call: TRBD2 (5 bases). This CDR3 is 13 amino acids long. V was trimmed by 5 bases and J by 4 bases, leaving 9 bases between them. The germline gives CDR1 SGDLS, CDR2 YYNGEE. The chain's CDR3 is CASSGLSTGELFF. The CDR3 nucleotides are TGTGCCAGCAGTGGACTTTCCACCGGGGAGCTGTTTTTT.

The chain combines TRBV6-5 with TRBJ2-3; D uncertain. CDR3 length: 15 amino acids. Germline CDR1 reads MNHEY; CDR2 reads SVGAGI. V lost 0 bases to trimming and J lost 1 base, with 8 bases between them. CDR3 DNA: TGTGCCAGCAGTTACTCGCCTCCAGGCACAGATACGCAGTATTTT. Amino acids: CASSYSPPGTDTQYF.

This chain joins TRBV5-1 and TRBJ1-2, with D maybe TRBD1 (5 bases). The CDR3 is 13 amino acids. Germline CDR1 is SGHRS and CDR2 is YFSETQ. V lost 0 bases, J lost 6 bases, and 9 bases lay in between. The CDR3 nucleotides are TGCGCCAGCAGCTTGGGCAGGGTGGATGGCTACACCTTC. This gives the protein CASSLGRVDGYTF.

The gene calls are TRBV15 and TRBJ2-7, with a possible D match to TRBD2 (7 bases). V lost 3 bases to trimming and J lost 2 bases, with 11 bases between them. The CDR3 runs 14 residues. Germline V gene data show CDR1 as LNHNV and CDR2 as YYDKDF (reference sequence). CDR3 DNA: TGTGCCACCAGCAGTGGCGGGGGCCCCTACGAGCAGTACTTC. Translation: CATSSGGGPYEQYF.

The V call is TRBV5-1, the J call TRBJ2-7; D may be TRBD1 (6 bases). Trimming took off 2 bases at V and 0 bases at J, with 12 bases between the two ends. Germline V gene sequence: CDR1 SGHRS, CDR2 YFSETQ. This CDR3 comprises 15 residues. DNA of the CDR3: TGCGCCAGCAGCTTAACAGGGCCGAGCTCCTACGAGCAGTACTTC. Protein sequence: CASSLTGPSSYEQYF.

This rearrangement joins TRBV5-8 to TRBJ2-2; D gene ambiguous. Per germline, CDR1 SGHTS and CDR2 YDEGEE. V lost 3 bases, J lost 6 bases, and 9 bases lay in between. The CDR3 has 13 amino acids. CDR3 sequence: CASSWQMSGELFF. The CDR3 DNA reads TGTGCCAGCAGCTGGCAGATGTCCGGGGAGCTGTTTTTT.

This clone turned up a few times. The genes are TRBV9 and TRBJ2-7; possible D gene TRBD2, 5 bases. Germline values: CDR1 SGDLS, CDR2 YYNGEE. The V gene lost 0 bases and the J gene lost 8 bases, with 18 bases spanning the gap. The CDR3 extends over 15 amino acids. The CDR3 loop is CASSVAGTSGGQQYF. CDR3 sequence (DNA): TGTGCCAGCAGCGTAGCTGGAACCTCAGGAGGACAGCAGTACTTC.

CDR3 in amino acids: CASSRAASIYEQYF. CDR3 sequence (DNA): TGTGCCAGCTCCAGGGCGGCATCTATCTACGAGCAGTACTTC. The rearrangement joins TRBV18 to TRBJ2-7; D is perhaps TRBD1 (5 bases). The CDR3 loop spans 14 amino acids. V was shortened by 6 bases and J by 3 bases, with 15 bases between the two germline ends. Looked up from germline, CDR1 is KGHSH and CDR2 is LQKENI. Full variable domain (outside the CDR3, taken from reference TRBV18 and TRBJ2-7): NAGVMQNPRHLVRRRGQEARLRCSPMKGHSHVYWYRQLPEEGLKFMVYLQKENIIDESGMPKERFSAEFPKEGPSILRIQQVVRGDSAAYFCASSRAASIYEQYFGPGTRLTVT.